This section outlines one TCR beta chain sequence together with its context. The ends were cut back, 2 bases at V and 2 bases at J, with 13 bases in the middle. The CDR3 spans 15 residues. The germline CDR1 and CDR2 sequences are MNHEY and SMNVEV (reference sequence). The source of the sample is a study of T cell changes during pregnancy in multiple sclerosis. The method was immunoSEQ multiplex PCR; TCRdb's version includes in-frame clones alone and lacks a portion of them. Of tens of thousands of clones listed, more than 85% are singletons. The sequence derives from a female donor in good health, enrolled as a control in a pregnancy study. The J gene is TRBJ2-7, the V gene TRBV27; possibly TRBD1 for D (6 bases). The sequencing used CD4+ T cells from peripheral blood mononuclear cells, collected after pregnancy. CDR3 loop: CASSLAGYRAYEQYF. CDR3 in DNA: TGTGCCAGCAGTTTAGCAGGATACAGGGCCTACGAGCAGTACTTC.